This record concerns one T cell receptor beta chain sequence. Its antigen remains unknown. The PCR employed 60 Vbeta primers together with 13 Jbeta primers. Clones were read by immunoSEQ multiplex PCR, and TCRdb kept only the in-frame ones, dropping some. The top ten clones hold roughly 6% of a sample with some 120,000 clones, roughly 80% of them seen once. There were likely unrecorded immune exposures, though donors were nominally healthy when sampled. These data come from a study of cytomegalovirus exposure and HLA in healthy donors. Study details: Unique TCRs from HLA-typed donors, around 79 million of them, were held in an early data release. Study-level points and caveats: Later analysis suggested most CMV-associated TCR beta chains were HLA-restricted.

This CDR3 has 16 amino acids. V gave up 5 bases and J gave up 0 bases, with 15 bases separating them. CDR1 and CDR2 (germline): SGHTA, FQGNSA. This sequence joins TRBV7-2 and TRBJ2-3, with a tentative D call TRBD2 (5 bases). The specimen was PBMCs. The sequence was obtained from a woman aged 40 to 55 in good health and CMV-seronegative. The CDR3 coding sequence is TGTGCCAGCAGCCCCTCCACGGCTAGCAGCACAGATACGCAGTATTTT. This sequence encodes CASSPSTASSTDTQYF. The whole variable domain, filled in from reference TRBV7-2 and TRBJ2-3, reads GAGVSQSPSNKVTEKGKDVELRCDPISGHTALYWYRQSLGQGLEFLIYFQGNSAPDKSGLPSDRFSAERTGGSVSTLTIQRTQQEDSAVYLCASSPSTASSTDTQYFGPGTRLTVL.